This T cell receptor beta chain was captured by sequencing in a study of cytomegalovirus exposure and HLA in healthy donors (dated by TCRdb to about 2017). Looking at the study overall: In an earlier analysis of fewer than 750 of the donors, around 290 Gb of sequence data and approximately 120 million unique TCR beta sequences from 150 million to 200 million T cells were reported. Genome-wide SNP genotypes for about three fifths of the 666 donors were used in a later genetic analysis, which treated that subset as a discovery cohort. In an earlier analysis of 500 to 650 of the donors, high-throughput TCR beta sequencing was used to judge whether each TCR beta V gene segment behaved as functional or pseudogenic. To predict cytomegalovirus infection status, the study brought together high-throughput TCR immunosequencing, statistical association of individual TCRs with disease status, and machine learning. Roughly 5 DR-DQ haplotypes were handled as single units for association and clustering because linkage in the cohort was strong. In addition to the first cohort of 650 to 750 subjects, a separate validation cohort of 100 to 150 different subjects was used. Class I and class II HLA loci were covered by the typing at four-digit resolution. The study used immunosequencing to profile the T cell repertoires of several hundred subjects and linked those repertoires to cytomegalovirus serostatus. Alongside the repertoire data, information on donor age, sex, ethnicity and CMV serostatus was compiled. Of the approximately 400 genotyped donors, 65% to 90% fell in the genetic ancestry cluster associated with self-reported Caucasian donors. The study aimed to test whether cataloging public T cell receptors could reveal signatures of past pathogen exposure. The number of donors typed differed by locus, with about 629-630 for A, B, C, DRB1 and DQB1, more than 500 for DQA1, 600 to 610 for DPA1, and roughly 450 for DPB1. The later analysis used no new phenotypic data to find candidate immune exposures, relying instead on TCR beta sequences and their occurrence across donors. A later analysis re-examined previously published TCR beta repertoires from roughly 720 donors and added high-resolution HLA genotyping to investigate patterns of TCR occurrence. Among approximately 370 genotyped donors of the cohort, an average of approximately 240,000 unique TCR beta nucleotide sequences was sequenced per donor, of which about 20% were non-productive. Around 300 gigabases of sequencing data and tens of millions of unique TCR sequences were included in an early release covering several hundred HLA-typed donors. All discovery cohort repertoires had been generated on a single sequencing platform.

The cohort comprised 550 to 700 healthy bone marrow donors. Cohort members were all nominally healthy when sampled, although unrecorded immune exposures were likely present. The donor tested CMV seronegative, placing the donor among the 350 or so seronegative members of the cohort. A peripheral blood sample was collected from each donor, and TCR beta sequencing was performed on peripheral blood mononuclear cells. Genomic DNA extraction from the blood cell samples was performed with the Qiagen DNeasy Blood Extraction Kit. Study-wide findings and limitations: Roughly uniform sequencing depth across donors was assumed in presence/absence analyses, although this assumption may not hold. In a later genetic analysis, fewer N-insertions in productive TCRs were reported among donors in an Asian-associated ancestry cluster than the roughly 710-donor mean. In an earlier analysis of more than 500 of the donors, most TCR beta V segments appeared in productive rearrangements about 90% or about 30% of the time, broadly matching IMGT annotations. Across donors, most TCR sequences were observed very rarely, whereas some public TCRs were present in many individuals. In a later analysis, HLA-associated TCR beta chains showed more clonal expansion and lower generation probabilities than non-associated chains that were equally common. Because counts were too low, fewer than 20 rarely observed V segments, including chromosome 9 orphons, were excluded from the earlier analysis of about 500 of the donors. This cohort had only TCR beta chains sequenced, and the lack of alpha or paired-chain data limited which features could be detected. The authors suggested that the approach could potentially be extended to other disease states and immunological phenotypes. A group of highly shared sequence variants was considered likely to be a technical artifact of the sequencing pipeline. A further reported finding was that TCR beta sequences accurately predicted the HLA-A and HLA-B alleles for most subjects in the first cohort. In a later analysis, some 17,000 TCR beta sequences were associated with specific HLA alleles at a false discovery rate of 0.05. According to a later analysis, TCR association rates differed among HLA loci, with DRB1 alleles showing the most associated TCRs and HLA-C alleles showing the fewest. In both the original and validation cohorts, the classifier was reported to diagnose cytomegalovirus status with high specificity and sensitivity. HLA typing was unavailable for some donors at each locus, so association tests used only the typed subset. In a later analysis, most CMV-associated TCR beta chains were found to appear HLA-restricted, with HLA associations seemingly driven largely by CMV exposure. Linkage disequilibrium might explain the correlated functional status among segregating V segments, but an unknown experimental factor could not be excluded. In a later genetic analysis, a missense DCLRE1C variant was associated with V-gene and J-gene trimming of TCR beta chains, and the association was replicated in an independent cohort. According to a later analysis, parvovirus B19, influenza, CMV and Epstein-Barr virus appeared linked to several top co-occurrence clusters. A few of the identified cytomegalovirus-associated TCR beta chains were confirmed in vitro to be specific for cytomegalovirus antigens. For the cohort, immune exposure information was limited to CMV serostatus. Strong co-occurrence of HLA alleles, especially DR and DQ, made assigning TCR associations to individual alleles difficult. The study gave a list of 150 to 200 TCR beta chains associated with cytomegalovirus.

The library was built by means of the immunoSEQ multiplex PCR assay. The multiplex PCR relied on a mix of 60 forward primers for TCR Vbeta segments and 13 reverse primers for TCR Jbeta segments. A multiplex PCR assay on genomic DNA amplified the CDR3 region of rearranged TCR beta genes. Amplified TCR beta libraries were sequenced as 87-base-pair reads on the Illumina HiSeq System. The published analysis was carried out like this. A later analysis counted around 72 million unique TCR beta chains across the 550 to 750 repertoires, and some 11 million of these chains were shared by at least two donors. Raw reads were error-corrected and collapsed into unique sequences by a nearest-neighbor algorithm in which closely related sequences were merged to remove PCR and sequencing errors. V, D and J gene segments were assigned by aligning CDR3 sequences to IMGT reference sequences. For a sequence to be retained, at least a six-nucleotide match to both a V gene segment and a J gene segment was required. Rearrangements were classified as productive when the CDR3 lacked stop codons and remained in frame with V and J, and all other rearrangements were classified as non-productive. CDR3 was defined by IMGT convention, running from the second conserved V-encoded cysteine to the conserved J-encoded phenylalanine. The earlier analysis of 587 of the donors excluded any sequence lacking an unambiguous match to a single V gene segment. In an earlier analysis of about 590 of the donors, a V segment was called functional when productive rearrangements were above 56.7%, and segregating when the standard deviation between donors exceeded 5%. A statistical classification framework was built for diagnosing cytomegalovirus status from the catalog of TCR beta chain sequences. A later analysis assigned V and J genes by comparing TCR nucleotide sequences with IMGT/GENE-DB human TR gene sequences. A later analysis assigned CDR3 sequences and most-parsimonious VDJ recombination scenarios with the TCRdist pipeline. A later analysis defined each TCR beta chain by its CDR3 amino acid sequence plus V-gene family, and excluded reads lacking a unique V-gene family. To address suspected cross-contamination and a sequencing artifact, a later analysis removed 550 to 750 highly shared, low-generation-probability nucleotide sequences. In a later analysis, a clonal expansion index for each public chain was calculated from normalized within-repertoire ranks of inferred template counts. A later analysis computed generation probabilities with a VDJ recombination model fitted to out-of-frame rearrangements, and checked the results against IGoR. A later analysis scored TCR-TCR, TCR-HLA and TCR-CMV co-occurrence with hypergeometric tests, applying a repertoire-size bias correction to TCR pairs. A later analysis estimated false discovery rates by permuting HLA or CMV assignments 20 times. A later analysis grouped co-occurring TCRs with DBSCAN, adding TCRdist sequence similarity when clustering within HLA-allele-positive subsets. Repertoires with fewer than 30,000 or more than 120,000 public chains, plus five repertoires with anomalous nucleotide sharing, were excluded from co-occurrence clustering. Imported from immuneACCESS, the table was reduced by TCRdb to in-frame sequences with V and J called. These copies leave out some clones; in studies compared against another copy, an unresolved V gene accounts for under half, and the cause of the remainder is not known. The V and J calls and clone size come from that table; D and trimming were worked out from the DNA. In this sample the table shows 85,000 to 130,000 clones, about 64% of which occur a single time. Roughly 2.8% of the sample comes from the top ten.

About this clone itself: Its cognate antigen has yet to be identified. No base qualities exist here, and no much larger clone lies one base off it.

Sequencing was done on a sample of PBMCs. The sequence derives from a female donor in good health and CMV-seronegative.

In nucleotides, the sequence is TGTGCCTGGAGTGTCTCTAGTAATTCACCCCTCCACTTT. Its translation reads: CAWSVSSNSPLHF. This chain is built from TRBV30 and TRBJ1-6, with the D gene too uncertain to name. Between the V and J ends, shortened by 0 bases and 6 bases respectively, the junction contains 6 bases. CDR3 length: 13 amino acids, cysteine to phenylalanine. Just the 39-base CDR3 DNA is kept, in frame starting at base 1. For CDR1 and CDR2, the germline V gene (reference sequence) lists GTSNPN and SVGIG.